The clone carrying this T cell receptor beta chain was observed at least ten times. Its specificity is unknown. V lost 5 bases, J lost 2 bases, and 14 bases lay in between. The germline CDR1 and CDR2 sequences are SGHRS and YFSETQ. The CDR3 length is 15 residues. This sample is part of a study of response to subunit inactivated influenza vaccine. Whole-study findings and limits: A suggestion made by the authors is that each seasonal influenza vaccination recruits few new T cells.

TCRdb re-derived calls from the RT-PCR reads in MiXCR, one entry per CDR3 protein. The repertoire holds about 520,000 distinct CDR3 sequences, with approximately 11% as singletons. Sequencing was performed on PBMCs from blood, taken roughly 45 days after vaccination. The chain recombines TRBV5-1 with TRBJ2-1; D possibly corresponds to TRBD2 (6 bases). This clonotype originated in a man aged 45-60 years who received an inactivated influenza vaccine. Written as DNA, the CDR3 is TGCGCCAGCAGACTTAGCGGATCCGCCTACAATGAGCAGTTCTTC. This translates into CASRLSGSAYNEQFF.